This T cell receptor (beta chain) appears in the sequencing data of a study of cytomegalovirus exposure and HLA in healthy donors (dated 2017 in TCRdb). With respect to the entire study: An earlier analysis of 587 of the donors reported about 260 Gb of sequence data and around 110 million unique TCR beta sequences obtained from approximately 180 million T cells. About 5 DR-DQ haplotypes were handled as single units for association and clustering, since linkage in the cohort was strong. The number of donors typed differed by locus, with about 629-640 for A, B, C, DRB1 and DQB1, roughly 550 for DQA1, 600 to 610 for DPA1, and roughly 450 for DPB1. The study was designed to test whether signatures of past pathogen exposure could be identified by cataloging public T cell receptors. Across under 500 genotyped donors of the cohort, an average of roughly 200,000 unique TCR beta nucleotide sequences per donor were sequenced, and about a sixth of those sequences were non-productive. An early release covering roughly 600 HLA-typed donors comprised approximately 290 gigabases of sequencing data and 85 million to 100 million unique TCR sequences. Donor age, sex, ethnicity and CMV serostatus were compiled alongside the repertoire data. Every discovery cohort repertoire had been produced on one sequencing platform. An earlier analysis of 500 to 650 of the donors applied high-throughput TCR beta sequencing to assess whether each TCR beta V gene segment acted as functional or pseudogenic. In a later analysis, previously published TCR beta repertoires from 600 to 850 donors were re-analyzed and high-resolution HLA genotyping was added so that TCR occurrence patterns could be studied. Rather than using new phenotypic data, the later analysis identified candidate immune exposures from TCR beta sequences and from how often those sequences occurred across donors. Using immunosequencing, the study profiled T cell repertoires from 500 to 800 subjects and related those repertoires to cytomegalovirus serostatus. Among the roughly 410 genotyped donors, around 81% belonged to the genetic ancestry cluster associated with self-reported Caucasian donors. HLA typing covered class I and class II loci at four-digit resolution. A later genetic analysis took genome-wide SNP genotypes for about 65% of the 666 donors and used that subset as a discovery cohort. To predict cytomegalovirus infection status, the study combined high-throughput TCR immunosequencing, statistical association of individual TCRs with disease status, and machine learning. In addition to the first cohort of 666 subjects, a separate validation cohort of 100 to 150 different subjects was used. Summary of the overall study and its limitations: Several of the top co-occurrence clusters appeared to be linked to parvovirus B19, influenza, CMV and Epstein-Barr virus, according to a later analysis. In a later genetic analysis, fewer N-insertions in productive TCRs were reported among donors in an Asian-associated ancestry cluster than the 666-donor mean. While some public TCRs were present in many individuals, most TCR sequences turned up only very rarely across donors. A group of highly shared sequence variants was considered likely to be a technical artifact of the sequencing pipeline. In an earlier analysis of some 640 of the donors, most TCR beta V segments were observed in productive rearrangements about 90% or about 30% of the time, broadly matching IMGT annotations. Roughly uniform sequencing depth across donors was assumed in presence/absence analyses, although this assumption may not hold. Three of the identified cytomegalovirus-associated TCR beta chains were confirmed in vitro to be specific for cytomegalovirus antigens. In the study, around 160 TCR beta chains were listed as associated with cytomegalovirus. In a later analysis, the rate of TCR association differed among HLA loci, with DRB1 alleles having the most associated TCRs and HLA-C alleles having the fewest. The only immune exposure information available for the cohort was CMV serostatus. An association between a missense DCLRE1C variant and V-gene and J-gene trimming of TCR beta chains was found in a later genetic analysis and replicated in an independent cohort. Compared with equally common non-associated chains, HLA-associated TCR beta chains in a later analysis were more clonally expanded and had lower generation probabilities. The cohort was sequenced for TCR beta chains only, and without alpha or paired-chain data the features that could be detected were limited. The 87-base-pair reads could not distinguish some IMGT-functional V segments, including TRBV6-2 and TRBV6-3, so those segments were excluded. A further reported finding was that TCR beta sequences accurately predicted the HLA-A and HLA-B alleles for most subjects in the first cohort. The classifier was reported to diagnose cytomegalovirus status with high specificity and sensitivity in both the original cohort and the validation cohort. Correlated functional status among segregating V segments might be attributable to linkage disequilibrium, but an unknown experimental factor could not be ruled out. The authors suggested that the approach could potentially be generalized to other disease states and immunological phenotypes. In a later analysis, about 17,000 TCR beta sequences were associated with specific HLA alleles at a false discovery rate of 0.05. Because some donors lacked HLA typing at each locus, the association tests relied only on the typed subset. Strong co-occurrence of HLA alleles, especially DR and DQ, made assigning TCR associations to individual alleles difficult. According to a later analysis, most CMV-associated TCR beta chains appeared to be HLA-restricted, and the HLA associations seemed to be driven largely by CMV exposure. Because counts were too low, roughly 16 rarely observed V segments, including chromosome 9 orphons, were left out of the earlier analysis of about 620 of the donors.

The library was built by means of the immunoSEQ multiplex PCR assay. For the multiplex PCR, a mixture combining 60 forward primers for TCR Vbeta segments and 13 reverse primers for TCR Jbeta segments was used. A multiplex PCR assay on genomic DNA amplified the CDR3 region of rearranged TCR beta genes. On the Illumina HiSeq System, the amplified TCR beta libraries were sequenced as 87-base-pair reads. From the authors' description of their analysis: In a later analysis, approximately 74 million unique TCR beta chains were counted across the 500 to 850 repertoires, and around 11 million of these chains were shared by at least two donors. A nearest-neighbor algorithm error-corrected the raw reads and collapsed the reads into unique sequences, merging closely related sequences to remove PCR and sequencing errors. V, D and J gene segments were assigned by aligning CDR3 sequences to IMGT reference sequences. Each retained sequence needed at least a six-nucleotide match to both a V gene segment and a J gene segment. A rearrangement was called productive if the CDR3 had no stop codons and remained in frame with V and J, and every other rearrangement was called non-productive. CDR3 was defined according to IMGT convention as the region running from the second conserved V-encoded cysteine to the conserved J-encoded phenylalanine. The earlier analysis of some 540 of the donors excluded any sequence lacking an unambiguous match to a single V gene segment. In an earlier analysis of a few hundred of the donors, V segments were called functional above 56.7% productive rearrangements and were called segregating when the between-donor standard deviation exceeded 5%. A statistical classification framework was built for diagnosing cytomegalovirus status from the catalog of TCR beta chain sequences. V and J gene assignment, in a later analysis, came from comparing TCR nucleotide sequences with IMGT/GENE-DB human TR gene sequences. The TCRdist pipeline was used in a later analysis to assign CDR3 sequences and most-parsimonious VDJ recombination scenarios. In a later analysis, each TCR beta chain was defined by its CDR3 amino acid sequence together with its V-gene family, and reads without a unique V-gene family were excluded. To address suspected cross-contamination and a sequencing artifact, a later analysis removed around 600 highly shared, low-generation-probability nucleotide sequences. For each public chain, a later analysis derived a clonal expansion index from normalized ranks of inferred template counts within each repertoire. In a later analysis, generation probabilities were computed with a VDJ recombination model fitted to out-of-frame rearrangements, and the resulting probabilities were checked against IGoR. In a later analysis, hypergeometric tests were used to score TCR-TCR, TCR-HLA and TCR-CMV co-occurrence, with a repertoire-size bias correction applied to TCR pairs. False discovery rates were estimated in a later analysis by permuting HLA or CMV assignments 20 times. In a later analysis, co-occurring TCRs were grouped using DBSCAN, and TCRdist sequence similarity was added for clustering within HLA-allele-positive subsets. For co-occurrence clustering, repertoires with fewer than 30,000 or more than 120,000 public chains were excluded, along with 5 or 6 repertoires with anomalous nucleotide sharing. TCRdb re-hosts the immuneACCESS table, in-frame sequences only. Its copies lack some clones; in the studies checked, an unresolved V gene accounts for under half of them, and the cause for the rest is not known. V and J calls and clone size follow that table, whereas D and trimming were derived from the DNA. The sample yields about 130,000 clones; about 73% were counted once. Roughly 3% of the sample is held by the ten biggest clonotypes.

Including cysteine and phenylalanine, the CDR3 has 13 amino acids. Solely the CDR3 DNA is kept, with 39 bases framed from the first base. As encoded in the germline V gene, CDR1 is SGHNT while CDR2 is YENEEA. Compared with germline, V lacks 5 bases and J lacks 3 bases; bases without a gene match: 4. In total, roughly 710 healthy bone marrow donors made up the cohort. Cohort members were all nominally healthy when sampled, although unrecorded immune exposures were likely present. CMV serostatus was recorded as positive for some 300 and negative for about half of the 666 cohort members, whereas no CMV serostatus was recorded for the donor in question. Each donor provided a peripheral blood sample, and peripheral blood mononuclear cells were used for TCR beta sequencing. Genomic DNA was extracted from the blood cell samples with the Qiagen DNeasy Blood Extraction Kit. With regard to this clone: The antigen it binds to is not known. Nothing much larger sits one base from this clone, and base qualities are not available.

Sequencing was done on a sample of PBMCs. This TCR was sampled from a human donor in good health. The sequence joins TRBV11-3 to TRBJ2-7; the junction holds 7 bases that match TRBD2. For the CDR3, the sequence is CASSVAGGYEQYF. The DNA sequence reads TGTGCCAGCAGCGTAGCGGGTGGCTACGAGCAGTACTTC.